The 20 T cell receptor beta chains given below trace back to one sample, sequenced in a study of CD8+ T cells in alopecia areata. The authors extracted RNA and reverse transcribed it into cDNA as the sequencing template. Assay: immunoSEQ multiplex PCR; the TCRdb copy retains only in-frame clones and omits some. The table includes over 95,000 clones, 41% detected once. The sample consisted of CD4+ T cells sorted from blood. All receptors come from a human donor with alopecia areata.

This clone was observed a few times. This chain links TRBV29-1 with TRBJ1-2; TRBD1 matches 7 bases. Germline CDR1 reads SQVTM; CDR2 reads ANQGSEA. This CDR3 spans 13 amino acids. V trimming: 3 bases; J trimming: 8 bases; junction bases outside the gene matches: 9. The CDR3 DNA reads as TGCAGCGTTGACGACAGGGCGGGACGAGGCTACACCTTC. This sequence encodes CSVDDRAGRGYTF.

The chain couples TRBV21-1 to TRBJ2-3; the DNA was not used to check the table's D call, TRBD2. TRBV21-1 is a recognized pseudogene. CDR3 length equals 17 residues. DNA for the CDR3: TGTGCCAGCAGCAAAGTGGAGCGGGAGTGGAGCACAGATACGCAGTATTTT. This translates into CASSKVEREWSTDTQYF.

This clone was seen only a few times. This rearrangement joins TRBV29-1 to TRBJ2-6, with D possibly matching TRBD1 (6 bases). The germline gives CDR1 SQVTM, CDR2 ANQGSEA. This CDR3 contains 13 residues. V lost 6 bases to trimming and J lost 1 base, with 7 bases between them. Written as DNA, the CDR3 is TGCAGCGTAACAGGGTCTGGGGCCAACGTCCTGACTTTC. Translated: CSVTGSGANVLTF.

Only a few counts were recorded for this clone. V usage is TRBV5-4 and J usage is TRBJ2-5; 9 positions agree with TRBD1. Gene TRBJ2-7 matches the end of the DNA better, so the J call may be wrong. This CDR3 region has 14 residues. Germline V gene sequence: CDR1 SGHNT, CDR2 YYREEE (reference sequence). The CDR3 coding sequence is TGTGCCAGCAGCTTGGCGGGACAGGGCTACGAGCAGTACTTC. Translating it yields CASSLAGQGYEQYF.

This chain uses TRBV30 with TRBJ2-1; 7 bases are shared with TRBD1. This CDR3 comprises 14 residues. The germline V gene encodes CDR1 GTSNPN and CDR2 SVGIG (reference sequence). V lost 2 bases to trimming and J lost 3 bases; unmatched junction nucleotides: 4. Written as DNA, the CDR3 is TGTGCCTGGAGTCTAGGGGGCTTCTACAATGAGCAGTTCTTC. Translation: CAWSLGGFYNEQFF.

Remarks on this clone: One end of the junction varies from germline; a read error may be responsible. The J gene is TRBJ1-3, the V gene TRBV6-1; D remains unclear. Germline V gives CDR1 MNHNS, CDR2 SASEGT. The CDR3 contains 13 residues. This CDR3 is CATQIFPGNTIYF. The CDR3 DNA follows: TGTGCCACCCAAATTTTCCCTGGGAACACCATATATTTT.

The chain combines TRBV16 with TRBJ2-7, with TRBD1 identical over 7 bases. Germline CDR1 is KGHSY and CDR2 is FQNENV. The V and J ends lost 5 bases and 6 bases, in that order; junction bases with no gene match: 10. This CDR3 region has 14 residues. The chain's CDR3 is CASSITGTVAEQYF. CDR3 DNA sequence: TGTGCCAGCAGCATTACCGGGACAGTTGCCGAGCAGTACTTC.

In its sample, this clone was seen a few times. This chain joins TRBV29-1 and TRBJ1-1, with D tentatively TRBD1 (6 bases). V was cut by 6 bases and J by 1 base, with 12 bases left in between. The CDR3 length is 13 residues. The germline CDR1 and CDR2 sequences are SQVTM and ANQGSEA. CDR3 coding DNA: TGCAGCGTACTCCGGGACACGAACACTGAAGCTTTCTTT. This translates into CSVLRDTNTEAFF. Supplemented by reference TRBV29-1 and TRBJ1-1, the full variable domain reads SAVISQKPSRDICQRGTSLTIQCQVDSQVTMMFWYRQQPGQSLTLIATANQGSEATYESGFVIDKFPISRPNLTFSTLTVSNMSPEDSSIYLCSVLRDTNTEAFFGQGTRLTVV.

This clone was seen a few times. The J gene is TRBJ2-6, the V gene TRBV7-9, with D perhaps matching TRBD1 (6 bases). Germline CDR1 reads SEHNR; CDR2 reads FQNEAQ (reference sequence). The length of the CDR3 is 16 residues. The V gene lost 5 bases and the J gene lost 1 base, with 12 bases spanning the gap. CDR3 coding DNA: TGTGCCAGCAGCCCGTACAGGGTATCTGGGGCCAACGTCCTGACTTTC. Protein: CASSPYRVSGANVLTF. Full variable domain (outside the CDR3, taken from reference TRBV7-9 and TRBJ2-6): DTGVSQNPRHKITKRGQNVTFRCDPISEHNRLYWYRQTLGQGPEFLTYFQNEAQLEKSRLLSDRFSAERPKGSFSTLEIQRTEQGDSAMYLCASSPYRVSGANVLTFGAGSRLTVL.

This clone has just a few counts. This rearrangement joins TRBV2 to TRBJ2-5; 7 nucleotides align to TRBD1. Germline V gene sequence: CDR1 SNHLY, CDR2 FYNNEI. With 5 bases clipped from V and 5 bases from J, the junction kept 5 bases outside the gene matches. This CDR3 has 13 residues. Here the CDR3 reads CASSKTGLETQYF. The CDR3 bases are TGTGCCAGCAGTAAGACAGGGTTGGAGACCCAGTACTTC.

This sequence joins TRBV29-1 and TRBJ2-3; D is ambiguous. Trimming cost V 0 bases and J 7 bases, with 8 bases left between them. The CDR3 totals 12 residues. Germline assignment: CDR1 SQVTM and CDR2 ANQGSEA. In nucleotides, the CDR3 is TGCAGCGTTGAAGAACAGCGATATACGCAGTATTTT. As protein: CSVEEQRYTQYF.

In this sample, this clone turned up a few times. This rearrangement joins TRBV28 to TRBJ1-1; D not certain. Trimming stripped 4 bases from V and 1 base from J, with 7 bases between. This CDR3 contains 13 residues. Germline lookup yields CDR1 MDHEN and CDR2 SYDVKM. CDR3 sequence: CASSYRSNTEAFF. CDR3 bases: TGTGCCAGCAGTTATAGGTCGAACACTGAAGCTTTCTTT.

This clone appeared a single time. J is TRBJ2-1 and V is TRBV4-3; 7 bases agree with TRBD2. CDR3 length: 13 residues. The ends lost 3 bases at V and 10 bases at J; junction bases unmatched: 6. Germline lookup yields CDR1 LGHNA and CDR2 YSLEER. CDR3 loop: CASSHSTGGEQFF. The CDR3 coding sequence is TGCGCCAGCAGCCATTCTACCGGGGGGGAGCAGTTCTTC.

V gene TRBV27 combines with J gene TRBJ2-1, with D hard to call. The CDR3 is 11 amino acids. Germline V CDR1 and CDR2: MNHEY, SMNVEV (reference sequence). V shed 6 bases and J shed 4 bases, with 4 bases lying between them. DNA for the CDR3: TGTGCCAGCAGCCAATACAATGAGCAGTTCTTC. Translating gives CASSQYNEQFF.

This clone has only a few counts. The rearrangement uses TRBV7-9 and TRBJ1-1; 10 nucleotides agree with TRBD1. The CDR3 is made up of 15 amino acids. The germline V gene has CDR1 SEHNR and CDR2 FQNEAQ (reference sequence). The ends lost 5 bases at V and 4 bases at J; junction bases unmatched: 7. The CDR3 sequence is CASSLQTGGGTEAFF. CDR3 DNA: TGTGCCAGCAGCCTACAGACAGGGGGCGGCACTGAAGCTTTCTTT.

The chain couples TRBV9 to TRBJ2-1; D might be TRBD2 (6 bases). The germline CDR1 and CDR2 sequences are SGDLS and YYNGEE. V lost 4 bases, J lost 0 bases, and 11 bases lay in between. The CDR3 covers 15 residues. DNA for the CDR3: TGTGCCAGCAGCCAGGGAGGTTACTCCTACAATGAGCAGTTCTTC. This sequence encodes CASSQGGYSYNEQFF.

The chain recombines TRBV30 with TRBJ2-1; 12 nucleotides line up with TRBD2. The germline CDR1 and CDR2 sequences are GTSNPN and SVGIG (reference sequence). The V segment lost 0 bases and the J segment 9 bases; nucleotides outside the gene matches: 6. The CDR3 runs 15 residues. The CDR3 is CAWSVRRLAGVEQFF. In DNA, the CDR3 is TGTGCCTGGAGTGTACGACGACTAGCGGGAGTTGAGCAGTTCTTC. Combining the CDR3 with reference TRBV30 and TRBJ2-1 gives the whole variable domain SQTIHQWPATLVQPVGSPLSLECTVEGTSNPNLYWYRQAAGRGLQLLFYSVGIGQISSEVPQNLSASRPQDRQFILSSKKLLLSDSGFYLCAWSVRRLAGVEQFFGPGTRLTVL.

The rearrangement uses TRBV6-5 and TRBJ2-2; 7 bases map to TRBD1. J lost 4 bases, V lost 10 bases, and 6 bases had no gene match. Germline V gene sequence: CDR1 MNHEY, CDR2 SVGAGI. The CDR3 is 13 residues long. CDR3 in DNA: TGTGCCACCTTACAGGGGTTCACCGGGGAGCTGTTTTTT. Its protein product is CATLQGFTGELFF.

The V gene is TRBV15, the J gene TRBJ2-6; 8 bases align to TRBD1. Per the germline V gene, CDR1 is LNHNV and CDR2 is YYDKDF (reference sequence). The CDR3 has 17 amino acids. The J segment lost 0 bases and the V segment lost 5 bases, leaving 6 bases of the junction unmatched. The CDR3 region is CATSGGQGRSGANVLTF. The CDR3 coding sequence is TGTGCCACCAGCGGAGGACAGGGCCGCTCTGGGGCCAACGTCCTGACTTTC. The whole variable domain, filled in from reference TRBV15 and TRBJ2-6, reads DAMVIQNPRYQVTQFGKPVTLSCSQTLNHNVMYWYQQKSSQAPKLLFHYYDKDFNNEADTPDNFQSRRPNTSFCFLDIRSPGLGDTAMYLCATSGGQGRSGANVLTFGAGSRLTVL.

This clone was seen a few times. V and J are TRBV29-1 and TRBJ2-5; no clear D. The length of the CDR3 is 13 residues. Trimming removed 2 bases at V and 1 base at J, with 8 bases between. CDR1 and CDR2 from the germline V gene are SQVTM and ANQGSEA. The CDR3 here is CSVENSSQETQYF. CDR3 sequence (DNA): TGCAGCGTTGAAAATTCCTCCCAAGAGACCCAGTACTTC.